The T cell receptor (beta chain) described here comes from a study of CD8+ T cells in alopecia areata. About the study: The study gave treated patients oral tofacitinib at 5 to 10 mg twice daily.

Alopecia areata patients had lesional scalp punch biopsies and peripheral blood taken from them. Sorting separated CD4+ and CD8+ T cells out of PBMCs. The CDR3 covers 16 residues. V was shortened by 3 bases and J by 5 bases, with 19 bases between the two germline ends. Germline-derived CDR1 and CDR2 are SGDLS and YYNGEE. Extracted RNA was reverse transcribed, and the resulting cDNA served as sequencing template. Clones were read by immunoSEQ multiplex PCR, and TCRdb kept only the in-frame ones, dropping some. The sample lists fewer than 80,000 clones, roughly 57% seen once, with more than 15% in the top ten.

The chain is built from TRBV9 and TRBJ2-3, with D possibly being TRBD1 or TRBD2 (6 bases each). This receptor was identified in a human donor with alopecia areata. Source: CD8+ T cells sorted from blood, taken at week 0. CDR3 loop: CASSGLGTSGRDTQYF. The CDR3 region has the DNA TGTGCCAGCAGCGGACTCGGGACATCCGGGAGAGATACGCAGTATTTT.